This T cell receptor beta chain emerged from a study of blood T cells in healthy people across ages. Per germline, CDR1 SGHAT and CDR2 FQDESV (reference sequence). The CDR3 length is 18 residues. V was pared by 4 bases and J by 3 bases, with 24 bases between. Per sample, a minimum of 6.5 million PBMCs were isolated. Study-wide findings and caveats: CMV infection status of these donors was not known.

Through a sample-barcoded 5' primer and a J-beta primer mix, a second PCR was run for roughly 6 to 11 cycles. The template-switch adaptor, which had 12 random nucleotides, put a tag on each cDNA molecule. TCRdb processed the 5' RACE reads anew with MiXCR; each CDR3 protein has one entry. This sample carries about 680,000 distinct CDR3 sequences, 45% to 50% of them seen once, and the ten largest clones take under 35%. On this clonotype itself: The antigen is undetermined.

Sequenced: blood. V is TRBV11-1 and J is TRBJ2-5; D perhaps matches TRBD2 (7 bases). This clonotype was obtained from a woman in her fifties or sixties in good health. The CDR3 loop is CASSSRGGSGEIKETQYF. The CDR3 DNA sequence: TGTGCCAGCAGCTCAAGAGGGGGAAGCGGGGAAATCAAAGAGACCCAGTACTTC.